The entry below describes one T cell receptor (beta chain). The germline V gene encodes CDR1 MNHEY and CDR2 SMNVEV (reference sequence). The CDR3 has 14 residues. Trimming removed 6 bases from V and 3 bases from J, with 15 bases in between. The PCR contained 60 Vbeta and 13 Jbeta primers. Sequencing used immunoSEQ multiplex PCR; TCRdb keeps in-frame clones, though not all of them. The sample yields 85,000 to 130,000 clones, nearly 80% seen once. This sample was included in a study of cytomegalovirus exposure and HLA in healthy donors. The sample was PBMCs. The sequence came from a man aged 55 to 70 in good health and CMV-seropositive. The chain carries TRBV27 and TRBJ2-7; tentative D call: TRBD1 (5 bases). CDR3 sequence reads: CASSSLHRLYEQYF. CDR3 coding DNA: TGTGCCAGCAGCTCCCTGCACAGGCTCTACGAGCAGTACTTC.